Presented here are 30 T cell receptor beta chains from one specimen sequenced in a study of CD8 T cells in Susac syndrome. RNA, at about 0.45 to 1 ug, was reverse transcribed with random hexamers. One entry per CDR3 protein, called by TCRdb with MiXCR from the immunoSEQ multiplex PCR reads. The sample records roughly 150,000 distinct CDR3 sequences, about 95% being singletons. Sequenced input: CD8+ T cells from PBMCs. These receptors were obtained from a human donor with multiple sclerosis.

The rearrangement links TRBV27 to TRBJ1-1; no firm D call. Trimming took off 6 bases at V and 6 bases at J, with 17 bases between the two ends. CDR3 length: 14 amino acids. Germline loops: CDR1 MNHEY, CDR2 SMNVEV (reference sequence). The CDR3 is CASRSQHRWAEAFF. In DNA, the CDR3 is TGTGCCAGCAGGTCCCAACACCGTTGGGCTGAAGCTTTCTTT.

J is TRBJ2-5 and V is TRBV9; TRBD2 matches 9 bases. The V and J ends lost 0 bases and 3 bases, in that order; junction bases with no gene match: 3. Germline assignment: CDR1 SGDLS and CDR2 YYNGEE. The CDR3 has 15 amino acids. The CDR3 bases are TGTGCCAGCAGCGTAGATGGCGGGGGGGAAGAGACCCAGTACTTC. Encoded protein: CASSVDGGGEETQYF.

This sequence joins TRBV30 and TRBJ2-7, with 8 bases matching TRBD1. The V gene's germline CDR1 is GTSNPN and CDR2 SVGIG (reference sequence). V was clipped by 0 bases and J by 1 base; unmatched bases: 5. The CDR3 spans 15 residues. The CDR3: CAWSVDGQGSYEQYF. DNA for the CDR3: TGTGCCTGGAGTGTAGATGGACAGGGATCCTACGAGCAGTACTTC.

The chain couples TRBV6-6 to TRBJ2-3, with D perhaps TRBD1 (6 bases). The V gene lost 6 bases and the J gene lost 0 bases, with 10 bases spanning the gap. Germline CDR1 reads MNHNY; CDR2 reads SVGAGI (reference sequence). This CDR3 comprises 14 residues. Here the CDR3 reads CASSQDSSTDTQYF. CDR3 DNA: TGTGCCAGCAGCCAGGACAGTAGCACAGATACGCAGTATTTT.

V and J are TRBV4-1 and TRBJ2-1; 11 bases fit TRBD2. Trimming at V came to 2 bases and at J to 6 bases, leaving 6 bases not matched to a gene. Germline CDR1 reads MGHRA; CDR2 reads YSYEKL. The CDR3 runs to 16 residues. The CDR3 DNA sequence: TGCGCCAGCAGCCAATTAGCGGGGGGGTCGCCCAATGAGCAGTTCTTC. Translation: CASSQLAGGSPNEQFF.

The V and J genes are TRBV27 and TRBJ1-5; D perhaps matches TRBD1 (5 bases). The germline gives CDR1 MNHEY, CDR2 SMNVEV (reference sequence). CDR3 size: 15 residues. The germline V and J ends were trimmed by 5 bases and 2 bases, with 13 bases remaining between them. The CDR3 region has the DNA TGTGCCAGCAGTCCGACAGTCCGAGGCAATCAGCCCCAGCATTTT. Translated: CASSPTVRGNQPQHF.

The chain employs TRBV7-9 and TRBJ1-1; no firm D call. Between the trimmed V and J ends, which lost 7 bases and 3 bases, there was a span of 21 bases. This CDR3 spans 16 amino acids. Per the germline V gene, CDR1 is SEHNR and CDR2 is FQNEAQ (reference sequence). The CDR3, as DNA: TGTGCCAGCACGGCGGAAACGATGTCTGGATACACTGAAGCTTTCTTT. Amino acids: CASTAETMSGYTEAFF.

Only one count was recorded for this clonotype. The rearrangement uses TRBV20-1 and TRBJ2-3; D remains unclear. The V gene lost 4 bases and the J gene lost 1 base, with 9 bases spanning the gap. Per the germline V gene, CDR1 is DFQATT and CDR2 is SNEGSKA (reference sequence). The CDR3 length is 13 residues. The CDR3 reads CSAIGPRTDTQYF. The CDR3 nucleotides read TGCAGTGCTATCGGGCCTCGCACAGATACGCAGTATTTT.

This sequence joins TRBV4-1 and TRBJ1-2; the match to TRBD1 covers 8 bases. Trimming took 6 bases from V and 0 from J; bases not matched to a gene: 3. From germline, CDR1 is MGHRA and CDR2 YSYEKL. The CDR3 has 14 amino acids. The CDR3 is CASSRQGSNYGYTF. The CDR3 DNA reads as TGCGCCAGCAGTAGACAGGGGTCTAACTATGGCTACACCTTC.

Details on this clonotype: The germline gene is not matched at one end of the junction; a read error may be the cause. The V and J genes are TRBV7-7 and TRBJ2-1, with 9 bases identical to TRBD2. This CDR3 is 14 amino acids long. Per germline, CDR1 SSHAT and CDR2 FNYEAQ (reference sequence). The CDR3: CASSLAGTSHEQFF. The CDR3 DNA sequence: TGTGCTAGCAGCTTAGCCGGGACTAGCCATGAGCAGTTCTTC.

The chain has TRBV2 and TRBJ2-3, with a possible D match to TRBD2 (5 bases). Germline assignment: CDR1 SNHLY and CDR2 FYNNEI. This CDR3 spans 9 amino acids. V was pared by 10 bases and J by 11 bases, with 10 bases between. For the CDR3, the DNA is TGTGCCAACGAGAGGGAGCAGTATTTT. Its translation is CANEREQYF.

The chain links TRBV29-1 to TRBJ2-7; 8 bases align to TRBD2. V shed 4 bases, J shed 2 bases, and the junction held 1 base outside the gene matches. The CDR3 consists of 12 residues. In germline, CDR1 is SQVTM, CDR2 ANQGSEA. CDR3 sequence reads: CSVVSGAYEQYF. CDR3 nucleotide sequence: TGCAGCGTTGTTAGCGGGGCCTACGAGCAGTACTTC.

The rearrangement joins TRBV5-6 to TRBJ2-5, with 7 bases lining up with TRBD2. The J segment lost 3 bases and the V segment lost 0 bases, leaving 2 bases of the junction unmatched. Per germline, CDR1 SGHDT and CDR2 YYEEEE. The CDR3 covers 14 residues. The CDR3 sequence is CASSLARGEETQYF. CDR3 coding DNA: TGTGCCAGCAGCTTGGCCCGGGGGGAAGAGACCCAGTACTTC.

The chain uses TRBV20-1 and TRBJ2-7; D unresolved. CDR3 size: 13 residues. V gave up 6 bases and J gave up 2 bases, with 14 bases separating them. Germline values: CDR1 DFQATT, CDR2 SNEGSKA (reference sequence). The CDR3 nucleotides read TGCAGTGCCAAGGCGGCGACTCCCTACGAGCAGTACTTC. This gives the protein CSAKAATPYEQYF.

The chain carries TRBV2 and TRBJ1-3; D gene ambiguous. The CDR3 totals 15 residues. V lost 6 bases and J 0 bases, leaving 12 bases between the germline ends. Germline lookup yields CDR1 SNHLY and CDR2 FYNNEI. The CDR3 DNA follows: TGTGCCAGCAGGCCTGAAGCTAGCTCTGGAAACACCATATATTTT. Its translation is CASRPEASSGNTIYF.

The CDR3 spells CSVVTRDRGRTGELFF. For the CDR3, the DNA is TGCAGCGTTGTGACCCGGGACAGGGGGCGAACCGGGGAGCTGTTTTTT. The V and J genes are TRBV29-1 and TRBJ2-2; 12 positions match TRBD1. V was clipped by 4 bases and J by 5 bases; unmatched bases: 8. This CDR3 has 16 residues. Looked up from germline, CDR1 is SQVTM and CDR2 is ANQGSEA.

The chain couples TRBV5-1 to TRBJ2-7; no firm D call. Deletions cut 6 bases from V and 5 bases from J, with 18 bases between. Germline V lookup: CDR1 SGHRS, CDR2 YFSETQ. This CDR3 comprises 14 residues. The DNA for the CDR3 is TGCGCCAGCACCCCTGGCCACAGTCGCCACGAGCAGTACTTC. Protein product: CASTPGHSRHEQYF.

V gene TRBV15 combines with J gene TRBJ1-5, with no clear D. The V end lost 0 bases, the J end lost 7 bases, and 22 bases lay between the germline ends. Germline-derived CDR1 and CDR2 are LNHNV and YYDKDF (reference sequence). The CDR3 is 18 amino acids. The CDR3 sequence is CATSRDRAGGLLKQPQHF. The DNA of the CDR3 is TGTGCCACCAGCAGAGATAGGGCAGGAGGTCTCCTCAAGCAGCCCCAGCATTTT.

The rearrangement uses TRBV27 and TRBJ2-7; unclear D gene. CDR1 is MNHEY and CDR2 is SMNVEV in the germline V gene (reference sequence). Trimming removed 3 bases from V and 7 bases from J, with 10 bases in between. This CDR3 has 12 residues. CDR3 sequence reads: CASSFALGEQYF. CDR3 in DNA: TGTGCCAGCAGTTTCGCCTTGGGGGAGCAGTACTTC.

V and J are TRBV9 and TRBJ1-2; the match to TRBD1 covers 8 bases. V gave up 5 bases and J gave up 3 bases; unmatched junction bases: 6. This CDR3 contains 14 residues. From germline, CDR1 is SGDLS and CDR2 YYNGEE. CDR3 in DNA: TGTGCCAGCAGTGCAGGGGGCGCCTACTATGGCTACACCTTC. This gives the protein CASSAGGAYYGYTF.

V usage is TRBV6-1 and J usage is TRBJ2-7; 8 nucleotides align to TRBD1. The CDR3 totals 15 residues. Germline values: CDR1 MNHNS, CDR2 SASEGT. J was trimmed by 4 bases and V by 3 bases; bases with no gene match: 8. Here the CDR3 reads CASSEGQGALYEQYV. The DNA for the CDR3 is TGTGCCAGCAGTGAGGGGCAGGGGGCTTTGTACGAGCAGTACGTC.

The chain combines TRBV4-2 with TRBJ1-2; 7 positions match TRBD1. The V segment lost 6 bases and the J segment 5 bases; nucleotides outside the gene matches: 18. The CDR3 totals 17 residues. CDR1 and CDR2 from the germline V gene are LGHNA and YNFKEQ. The CDR3 coding sequence is TGTGCCAGCAGTCCAAGATTCCCGGCAGGGGGTTTGTATGGCTACACCTTC. The encoded protein is CASSPRFPAGGLYGYTF.

The genes are TRBV14 and TRBJ2-7; D is perhaps TRBD1 (6 bases). The V gene lost 4 bases and the J gene lost 0 bases, with 13 bases spanning the gap. This CDR3 has 15 residues. CDR1 and CDR2 from the germline V gene are SGHDN and FVKESK. The CDR3 spells CASSLRGSGSYEQYF. CDR3 DNA sequence: TGTGCCAGCAGCCTCAGGGGTTCGGGCTCCTACGAGCAGTACTTC.

The genes are TRBV29-1 and TRBJ2-1; D is unclear. Per the germline V gene, CDR1 is SQVTM and CDR2 is ANQGSEA. The CDR3 totals 10 residues. V gave up 6 bases and J gave up 7 bases, with 7 bases separating them. CDR3 sequence: CSVGNNEQFF. CDR3 sequence (DNA): TGCAGCGTAGGCAATAATGAGCAGTTCTTC.

The chain combines TRBV6-5 with TRBJ2-1, with 8 bases that match TRBD2. CDR1 and CDR2 from the germline V gene are MNHEY and SVGAGI. There are 13 residues in the CDR3. With V trimmed by 6 bases and J by 9 bases, 7 bases remained unmatched. CDR3 in amino acids: CASSGGGHSEQFF. The DNA for the CDR3 is TGTGCCAGCAGCGGCGGGGGGCACAGTGAGCAGTTCTTC.

V gene TRBV29-1 combines with J gene TRBJ1-5, with 9 bases aligning to TRBD1. In germline, CDR1 is SQVTM, CDR2 ANQGSEA. Losses at the gene ends were 5 bases for V and 7 bases for J; bases not matched to a gene: 9. The CDR3 has 14 amino acids. The CDR3 loop is CSVLVDRGGQPQHF. The DNA of the CDR3 is TGCAGCGTTTTGGTGGACAGGGGAGGACAGCCCCAGCATTTT.

CDR3 region: CASSTEGSTGMGTYNEQFF. The CDR3 nucleotides read TGTGCCAGCTCCACAGAGGGGTCCACGGGGATGGGAACCTACAATGAGCAGTTCTTC. The V and J genes are TRBV18 and TRBJ2-1; the D gene could be TRBD1 or TRBD2 (5 bases each). CDR1 is KGHSH and CDR2 is LQKENI in the germline V gene. V was cut by 6 bases and J by 2 bases, with 26 bases left in between. The CDR3 has 19 residues.

The V gene is TRBV29-1, the J gene TRBJ2-3; D not certain. V dropped 3 bases and J dropped 0 bases, with 10 bases sitting between them. CDR3 length: 14 residues. Looked up from germline, CDR1 is SQVTM and CDR2 is ANQGSEA. CDR3 nucleotide sequence: TGCAGCGTTGATGGGGAAGAAAGCACAGATACGCAGTATTTT. Translating gives CSVDGEESTDTQYF.

This sequence joins TRBV29-1 and TRBJ2-1; perhaps D is TRBD1 or TRBD2 (5 bases each). This CDR3 comprises 16 residues. V dropped 3 bases and J dropped 0 bases, with 15 bases sitting between them. Per the germline V gene, CDR1 is SQVTM and CDR2 is ANQGSEA. CDR3 sequence reads: CSVEFPGTLSYNEQFF. The CDR3 bases are TGCAGCGTTGAGTTTCCAGGGACCCTCTCCTACAATGAGCAGTTCTTC.

This chain connects TRBV20-1 to TRBJ2-2, with D uncertain. The CDR3 runs to 12 residues. Germline V lookup: CDR1 DFQATT, CDR2 SNEGSKA (reference sequence). Trimming removed 4 bases at V and 1 base at J, with 4 bases between. The CDR3 sequence: CSAKQNTGELFF. The DNA for the CDR3 is TGCAGTGCTAAACAGAACACCGGGGAGCTGTTTTTT.